These T cell receptor beta chains were read from a single sample in a study of CD8+CD57+ T cells in acquired aplastic anemia. MiXCR, run by TCRdb on the reads, gives a single entry per CDR3 protein. The repertoire holds 120,000 or so distinct CDR3 sequences, with 48% as singletons. Sequencing was carried out using sorted CD4+, CD8+, or CD8+CD57+ T cells (not recorded which) from PBMCs. Receptors were obtained from a human donor in good health, serving as a control. Both conserved end residues are part of each CDR3. The D gene is left open where the match is weak. Where a row states a size, it is once, few, many or the class of an expanded clone; other rows omit it.

TRBJ2-3,.,TRBV14,TRBD2,CASPPRETAGGTDTQYF,TGTGCCAGCCCACCAAGGGAGACAGCGGGGGGCACAGATACGCAGTATTTT
TRBJ2-7,.,TRBV19,.,CASSSAGPSEQYF,TGTGCCAGTAGTTCCGCGGGTCCCTCAGAGCAGTACTTC
TRBJ2-5,.,TRBV25-1,TRBD2,CASSESSGSVETQYF,TGTGCCAGCAGTGAATCTAGCGGGAGTGTTGAGACCCAGTACTTC
TRBJ2-5,many,TRBV4-1,TRBD1,CASSQGETGERETQYF,TGCGCCAGCAGCCAAGGTGAAACAGGGGAGAGGGAGACCCAGTACTTC
TRBJ1-1,many,TRBV6-1,.,CASSPAQGYLNTEAFF,TGTGCCAGCAGCCCGGCGCAGGGATACCTGAACACTGAAGCTTTCTTT
TRBJ2-5,once,TRBV12-5,.,CASGKTGETQYF,TGTGCTAGTGGAAAGACGGGGGAGACCCAGTACTTC
TRBJ2-5,many,TRBV5-6,TRBD1,CASSYPGQAQETQYF,TGTGCCAGCAGCTATCCGGGACAGGCCCAAGAGACCCAGTACTTC
TRBJ2-3,.,TRBV15,TRBD1,CATSRVYRPGTGLTDTQYF,TGTGCCACCAGTAGAGTGTACCGGCCCGGGACAGGCCTAACAGATACGCAGTATTTT
TRBJ1-1,.,TRBV20-1,.,CSARQWDTEAFF,TGCAGTGCTAGACAGTGGGACACTGAAGCTTTCTTT
TRBJ1-1,.,TRBV2,.,CASSELTEAFF,TGTGCCAGCAGTGAACTCACTGAAGCTTTCTTT
TRBJ2-5,many,TRBV2,.,CASSSPSTETQYF,TGTGCCAGCAGTTCCCCCTCGACCGAGACCCAGTACTTC
TRBJ2-5,many,TRBV20-1,.,CSANRDGYIQTQYF,TGCAGTGCTAACCGGGACGGGTACATCCAGACCCAGTACTTC
TRBJ2-7,many,TRBV6-1,.,CASKFTGEDYEQYF,TGTGCCAGCAAGTTCACAGGGGAGGACTACGAGCAGTACTTC
TRBJ1-6,.,TRBV19,.,CASSHRTNSPLHF,TGTGCCAGCAGTCACAGGACCAATTCACCCCTCCACTTT
TRBJ2-2,many,TRBV7-6,TRBD1,CASSLSGQGSGELFF,TGTGCCAGCAGCTTGTCGGGACAGGGTTCCGGGGAGCTGTTTTTT
TRBJ2-5,.,TRBV2,TRBD2,CASNLAGGQETQYF,TGTGCCAGCAACCTAGCGGGGGGACAAGAGACCCAGTACTTC
TRBJ1-2,once,TRBV7-9,TRBD1,CASSFLQGDYGYTF,TGTGCCAGCAGCTTTCTGCAGGGGGATTATGGCTACACCTTC
TRBJ2-3,.,TRBV10-3,.,CAIRTAVSTDTQYF,TGTGCCATCAGAACAGCGGTTAGCACAGATACGCAGTATTTT
TRBJ1-1,.,TRBV15,TRBD1,CATSSLRDREAFF,TGTGCCACCAGCAGCCTCCGGGACAGGGAAGCTTTCTTT
TRBJ2-3,many,TRBV5-5,.,CASRPYGGRSDTQYF,TGTGCCAGCAGGCCCTATGGGGGGAGATCAGATACGCAGTATTTT
TRBJ1-1,.,TRBV24-1,TRBD1,CATSEGRTGAYNEAFF,TGTGCCACCAGTGAGGGAAGGACAGGGGCCTACAATGAAGCTTTCTTT
TRBJ1-1,many,TRBV5-1,.,CASSLVVGRDTEAFF,TGCGCCAGCAGCTTGGTCGTGGGCAGGGACACTGAAGCTTTCTTT
TRBJ2-3,few,TRBV6-2/TRBV6-3,.,CASSYSGTSSSTDTQYF,TGTGCCAGCAGTTACTCAGGGACCTCGTCAAGCACAGATACGCAGTATTTT
TRBJ2-7,.,TRBV2,.,CASRDRQGSYEQYF,TGTGCCAGCAGGGATCGGCAGGGAAGCTACGAGCAGTACTTC
TRBJ1-3,many,TRBV15,.,CATSRKNRNLSGNTIYF,TGTGCCACCAGCAGAAAAAACAGGAACCTCTCTGGAAACACCATATATTTT
TRBJ2-5,few,TRBV20-1,.,CSARQGQETQYF,TGCAGTGCTAGACAGGGCCAAGAGACCCAGTACTTC
TRBJ2-1,.,TRBV11-2,TRBD2,CASSSRLAGSSYNEQFF,TGTGCCAGCAGCTCTCGACTAGCGGGGAGTTCCTACAATGAGCAGTTCTTC
TRBJ1-1,medium-sized,TRBV29-1,.,CSVEGGDSEAFF,TGCAGCGTTGAAGGAGGGGATTCTGAAGCTTTCTTT
TRBJ2-6,.,TRBV7-2,TRBD2,CASRETSGGANVLTF,TGTGCCAGCAGGGAGACTAGCGGGGGGGCCAACGTCCTGACTTTC
TRBJ2-1,few,TRBV29-1,TRBD2,CSVAGGGSYNEQFF,TGCAGCGTAGCGGGCGGGGGATCATACAATGAGCAGTTCTTC
TRBJ2-2,many,TRBV7-2,.,CASTLRTTGELFF,TGTGCCAGCACCCTCCGTACCACCGGGGAGCTGTTTTTT
TRBJ2-7,.,TRBV15,.,CATSRDAGAYEQYF,TGTGCCACCAGCAGGGACGCTGGGGCCTACGAGCAGTACTTC
TRBJ2-7,.,TRBV15,TRBD2,CATSRGTSGRRIDEQYF,TGTGCCACCAGCAGAGGGACTAGCGGGAGGCGTATCGACGAGCAGTACTTC
TRBJ2-3,.,TRBV2,.,CASSQVKIDTQYF,TGTGCCAGCAGTCAAGTAAAAATAGATACGCAGTATTTT